Listed below are T cell receptor beta chains from one sample, sequenced in a study of OX40 agonist ivuxolimab in advanced cancers. Some clones are missing from TCRdb's copy, which holds only in-frame ones; the method was immunoSEQ multiplex PCR. The table has tens of thousands of clones, 75% to 95% seen once. This sample comprised CD4+ or CD8+ T cells sorted from blood, obtained in a trial of the OX40 agonist ivuxolimab. These receptor sequences come from an adult with an advanced solid tumor such as melanoma, head and neck, liver or kidney cancer. Both conserved end residues are part of each CDR3. Each record gives: clone size, V gene, D gene, CDR3 length, J gene, CDR3 protein, CDR3 DNA. D genes are given only for firm matches. Size values are once, few and many counts, or a class for expanded clones, and some rows have none.

clone size: .; V gene: TRBV27; D gene: .; CDR3 length: 15; J gene: TRBJ1-1; CDR3 protein: CASSSGTLVSTEAFF; CDR3 DNA: TGTGCCAGCAGTTCAGGGACATTGGTGAGCACTGAAGCTTTCTTT
clone size: .; V gene: TRBV5-4; D gene: .; CDR3 length: 16; J gene: TRBJ2-2; CDR3 protein: CASSLGGGMNTGELFF; CDR3 DNA: TGTGCCAGCAGCTTGGGAGGCGGGATGAACACCGGGGAGCTGTTTTTT
clone size: once; V gene: TRBV7-9; D gene: .; CDR3 length: 12; J gene: TRBJ2-1; CDR3 protein: CACTSPGNEQFF; CDR3 DNA: TGTGCCTGTACATCGCCTGGCAATGAGCAGTTCTTC
clone size: .; V gene: TRBV5-1; D gene: .; CDR3 length: 16; J gene: TRBJ2-3; CDR3 protein: CASSLSGAQRTDTQYF; CDR3 DNA: TGCGCCAGCAGCTTATCAGGGGCGCAGCGGACAGATACGCAGTATTTT
clone size: .; V gene: TRBV7-2; D gene: .; CDR3 length: 16; J gene: TRBJ1-3; CDR3 protein: CASSSGLGGFGNTIYF; CDR3 DNA: TGTGCCAGCAGCTCAGGACTGGGGGGCTTTGGAAACACCATATATTTT
clone size: .; V gene: TRBV28; D gene: .; CDR3 length: 14; J gene: TRBJ1-1; CDR3 protein: CASSSTWGNTEAFF; CDR3 DNA: TGTGCCAGCAGCTCTACATGGGGGAACACTGAAGCTTTCTTT
clone size: .; V gene: TRBV5-1; D gene: TRBD2; CDR3 length: 16; J gene: TRBJ2-5; CDR3 protein: CASSVASGRGLETQYF; CDR3 DNA: TGCGCCAGCAGCGTTGCTAGCGGGAGGGGTCTGGAGACCCAGTACTTC
clone size: .; V gene: TRBV7-9; D gene: TRBD1; CDR3 length: 17; J gene: TRBJ2-4; CDR3 protein: CASTLFRTGGSKNIQYF; CDR3 DNA: TGTGCCAGCACCCTATTCAGAACAGGGGGTTCTAAAAACATTCAGTACTTC
clone size: once; V gene: TRBV7-2; D gene: TRBD1; CDR3 length: 15; J gene: TRBJ1-2; CDR3 protein: CASTLGGQGNYGYTF; CDR3 DNA: TGTGCCAGTACTCTAGGGGGACAGGGAAACTATGGCTACACCTTC
clone size: .; V gene: TRBV5-4; D gene: .; CDR3 length: 13; J gene: TRBJ1-6; CDR3 protein: CASSYRNNSPLHF; CDR3 DNA: TGTGCCAGCAGCTACAGAAATAATTCACCCCTCCACTTT
clone size: .; V gene: TRBV28; D gene: TRBD1; CDR3 length: 15; J gene: TRBJ2-7; CDR3 protein: CASYTPGTGSYEQYF; CDR3 DNA: TGTGCCAGCTATACCCCTGGGACAGGGTCCTACGAGCAGTACTTC
clone size: .; V gene: TRBV6-1; D gene: TRBD1; CDR3 length: 16; J gene: TRBJ2-3; CDR3 protein: CASSEGYRGGTDTQYF; CDR3 DNA: TGTGCCAGCAGTGAAGGGTACAGGGGTGGCACAGATACGCAGTATTTT
clone size: .; V gene: TRBV5-1; D gene: .; CDR3 length: 13; J gene: TRBJ2-7; CDR3 protein: CASSLGEAGEQYF; CDR3 DNA: TGCGCCAGCAGCCTCGGCGAGGCGGGCGAGCAGTACTTC
clone size: .; V gene: TRBV28; D gene: .; CDR3 length: 15; J gene: TRBJ2-3; CDR3 protein: CASSRTGSGTDTQYF; CDR3 DNA: TGTGCCAGCAGTAGAACAGGGTCGGGCACAGATACGCAGTATTTT
clone size: .; V gene: TRBV6-6; D gene: TRBD1; CDR3 length: 14; J gene: TRBJ1-1; CDR3 protein: CASRYTGGNTEAFF; CDR3 DNA: TGTGCCAGCAGGTATACAGGGGGCAACACTGAAGCTTTCTTT
clone size: once; V gene: TRBV10-2; D gene: .; CDR3 length: 13; J gene: TRBJ2-2; CDR3 protein: CASREGVGGELFF; CDR3 DNA: TGCGCCAGCAGAGAGGGAGTGGGGGGGGAGCTGTTTTTT
clone size: .; V gene: TRBV6-1; D gene: .; CDR3 length: 15; J gene: TRBJ2-7; CDR3 protein: CASTFRGRASYEQYF; CDR3 DNA: TGTGCCAGCACTTTCCGGGGCAGGGCCTCCTACGAGCAGTACTTC
clone size: .; V gene: TRBV14; D gene: TRBD2; CDR3 length: 15; J gene: TRBJ2-7; CDR3 protein: CASSMTSGRAYEQYF; CDR3 DNA: TGTGCCAGCAGCATGACTAGCGGGCGAGCCTACGAGCAGTACTTC
clone size: .; V gene: TRBV10-3; D gene: .; CDR3 length: 12; J gene: TRBJ1-1; CDR3 protein: CAISVTGTEAFF; CDR3 DNA: TGTGCCATCAGTGTAACCGGGACAGAAGCTTTCTTT
clone size: few; V gene: TRBV5-1; D gene: .; CDR3 length: 14; J gene: TRBJ1-5; CDR3 protein: CASSLEGTGQPQHF; CDR3 DNA: TGCGCCAGCAGCTTGGAGGGAACGGGCCAGCCCCAGCATTTT
clone size: .; V gene: TRBV19; D gene: TRBD1; CDR3 length: 14; J gene: TRBJ1-5; CDR3 protein: CASSLQGANQPQHF; CDR3 DNA: TGTGCCAGTAGTCTTCAGGGGGCGAATCAGCCCCAGCATTTT
clone size: .; V gene: TRBV5-1; D gene: TRBD2; CDR3 length: 14; J gene: TRBJ2-1; CDR3 protein: CASSWGGLANEQFF; CDR3 DNA: TGCGCCAGCAGCTGGGGGGGATTGGCCAATGAGCAGTTCTTC
clone size: .; V gene: TRBV30; D gene: TRBD1; CDR3 length: 12; J gene: TRBJ1-3; CDR3 protein: CATTGGRNTIYF; CDR3 DNA: TGTGCCACGACAGGGGGGAGGAACACCATATATTTT
clone size: .; V gene: TRBV2; D gene: TRBD1; CDR3 length: 12; J gene: TRBJ2-7; CDR3 protein: CASSEDFGQGFF; CDR3 DNA: TGTGCCAGCAGTGAAGATTTTGGACAGGGTTTCTTC
clone size: .; V gene: TRBV5-1; D gene: .; CDR3 length: 15; J gene: TRBJ1-5; CDR3 protein: CASSQTGTVNQPQHF; CDR3 DNA: TGCGCCAGCAGCCAAACCGGGACGGTAAATCAGCCCCAGCATTTT
clone size: .; V gene: TRBV5-1; D gene: .; CDR3 length: 13; J gene: TRBJ1-1; CDR3 protein: CASRIGVGTEAFF; CDR3 DNA: TGCGCCAGCAGGATAGGGGTAGGGACTGAAGCTTTCTTT
clone size: .; V gene: TRBV4-1; D gene: .; CDR3 length: 16; J gene: TRBJ2-5; CDR3 protein: CASSHTGRRGQETQYF; CDR3 DNA: TGCGCCAGCAGCCATACTGGGAGACGGGGCCAAGAGACCCAGTACTTC
clone size: few; V gene: TRBV6-1; D gene: TRBD2; CDR3 length: 17; J gene: TRBJ2-2; CDR3 protein: CASSERTSGLNTGELFF; CDR3 DNA: TGTGCCAGCAGTGAGCGGACTAGCGGATTAAACACCGGGGAGCTGTTTTTT